This record looks at one T cell receptor beta chain sequence and its context. The target antigen is unknown. The CDR3 is 15 amino acids. CDR1 MDHEN and CDR2 SYDVKM come from the germline V gene. Trimming cost V 4 bases and J 0 bases, with 10 bases left between them. These data are taken from a study of cytomegalovirus exposure and HLA in healthy donors. Overall study findings and caveats: TCR beta sequences numbering around 15,000 were associated with HLA alleles at 0.05 false discovery rate in a later analysis.

The study ran its PCR with 60 Vbeta and 13 Jbeta primers. Sequenced by immunoSEQ multiplex PCR; TCRdb stores in-frame clones only, minus some. The repertoire includes 150,000 or so clones, 60% to 85% of them detected once, and roughly 4% sits in the top ten. Nominal health characterized the donors when sampled, though unrecorded immune exposures were likely. Sample: PBMCs. The TCR sequence derives from a woman in her 40s in good health and CMV-seronegative. The chain combines TRBV28 with TRBJ2-4, with D possibly TRBD1 on 6 matching bases. CDR3 residues: CASSSQGLAKNIQYF. The CDR3 nucleotides are TGTGCCAGCAGTTCACAGGGTCTAGCCAAAAACATTCAGTACTTC.